This record covers a single T cell receptor beta chain. Antigen unknown. The libraries were made with immunoSEQ v3.0 at survey level. Profiled with immunoSEQ multiplex PCR; TCRdb holds only in-frame clones, not every one. The table shows about 18,000 clones, with approximately 78% occurring only once. The data originate from a study of long-term antiretroviral therapy in people with HIV. General observations from the study: The data indicate that diversity increased after ART but remained below transplant donor controls. Among HIV repertoires, CDR3 length ranges were narrower than those of controls. Collection of the blood, which took place between the mid-2000s and the late 2010s, possibly occurred under older ART regimens. Regardless of time point, clones expanded before ART dominated the repertoire.

Trimming removed 5 bases from V and 4 bases from J, with 12 bases in between. Germline values: CDR1 LNHDA, CDR2 SQIVND (reference sequence). This CDR3 spans 14 amino acids. Specimen: unsorted PBMCs, collected at the start of antiretroviral therapy, before treatment. This sequence was found in a woman in her thirties or forties with HIV. The chain is built from TRBV19 and TRBJ2-1; no clear D gene. The CDR3 is CASSPTPQYNEQFF. CDR3 DNA: TGTGCCAGTAGTCCCACGCCCCAATACAATGAGCAGTTCTTC.